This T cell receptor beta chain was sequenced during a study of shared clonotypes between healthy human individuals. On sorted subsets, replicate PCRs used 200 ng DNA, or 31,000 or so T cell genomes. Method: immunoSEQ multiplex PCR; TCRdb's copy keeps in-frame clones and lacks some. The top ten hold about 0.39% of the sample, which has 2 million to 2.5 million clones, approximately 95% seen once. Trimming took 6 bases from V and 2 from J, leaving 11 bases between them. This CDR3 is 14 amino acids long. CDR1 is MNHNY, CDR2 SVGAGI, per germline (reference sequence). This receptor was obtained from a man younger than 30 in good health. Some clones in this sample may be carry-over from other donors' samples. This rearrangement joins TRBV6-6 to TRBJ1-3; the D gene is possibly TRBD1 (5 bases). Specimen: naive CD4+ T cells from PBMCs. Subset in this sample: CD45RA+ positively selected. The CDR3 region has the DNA TGTGCCAGCAGCTTACAGGAGGCTGGAAACACCATATATTTT. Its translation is CASSLQEAGNTIYF.